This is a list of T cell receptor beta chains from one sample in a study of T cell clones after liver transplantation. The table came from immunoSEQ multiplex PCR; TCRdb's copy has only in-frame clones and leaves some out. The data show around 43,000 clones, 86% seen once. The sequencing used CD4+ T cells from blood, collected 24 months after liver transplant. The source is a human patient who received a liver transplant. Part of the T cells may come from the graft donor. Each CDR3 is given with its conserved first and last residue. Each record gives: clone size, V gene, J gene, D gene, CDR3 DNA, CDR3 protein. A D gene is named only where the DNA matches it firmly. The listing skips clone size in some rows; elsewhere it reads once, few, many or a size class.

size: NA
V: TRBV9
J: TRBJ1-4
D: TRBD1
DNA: TGTGCCAGCACCCATGGAGGGGGCGAAAATGAAAAACTGTTTTTT
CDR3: CASTHGGGENEKLFF

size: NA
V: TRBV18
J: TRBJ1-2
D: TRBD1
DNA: TGTGCCAGCTCACCTTCGAGACAGGGCGGCTACACCTTC
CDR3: CASSPSRQGGYTF

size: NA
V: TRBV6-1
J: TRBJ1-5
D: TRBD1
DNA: TGTGCCAGCAGTGAATTGGGACAGCCCAATCAGCCCCAGCATTTT
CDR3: CASSELGQPNQPQHF

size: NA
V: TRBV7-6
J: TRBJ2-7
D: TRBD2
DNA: TGTGCCAGCAGCTTAGAGCCGGGGGGCTCCTACGAGCAGTACTTC
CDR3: CASSLEPGGSYEQYF

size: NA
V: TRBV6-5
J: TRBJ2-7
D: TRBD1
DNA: TGTGCCAGCAGTTACTCGGGACAGGTGAGCCGGGAGCAGTACTTC
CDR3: CASSYSGQVSREQYF

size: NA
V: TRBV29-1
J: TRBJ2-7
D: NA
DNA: TGCAGCGCCAGGGCGCACTACGAGCAGTACTTC
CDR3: CSARAHYEQYF

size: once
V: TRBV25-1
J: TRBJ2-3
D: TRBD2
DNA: TGTGCCAGTACAGGACTAGCGGGATCGAATACGCAGTATTTT
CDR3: CASTGLAGSNTQYF

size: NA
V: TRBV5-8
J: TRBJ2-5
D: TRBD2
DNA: TGTGCCAGCAGCTTGGCCCCCCTAGCGGGGGGGTCACAAGAGACCCAGTACTTC
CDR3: CASSLAPLAGGSQETQYF

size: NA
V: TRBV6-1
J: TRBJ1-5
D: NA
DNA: TGTGCCAGCAGTGAAACAGCCTATAGCAATCAGCCCCAGCATTTT
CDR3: CASSETAYSNQPQHF

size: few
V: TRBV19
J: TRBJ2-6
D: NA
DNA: TGTGCCAGTAGTCTCTACCGGGACACTCGTTCCTCTGGGGCCAACGTCCTGACTTTC
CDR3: CASSLYRDTRSSGANVLTF